These 5 T cell receptor beta chains were all obtained from the same sample, sequenced in a study of cytomegalovirus exposure and HLA in healthy donors. The study ran its PCR with 60 Vbeta and 13 Jbeta primers. Produced via immunoSEQ multiplex PCR; TCRdb's table is partial and in-frame only. The table lists approximately 170,000 clones, approximately 79% of them singletons. The sequenced sample consisted of PBMCs. These receptors originate from a human donor in good health.

V usage is TRBV6-4 and J usage is TRBJ1-2; the D gene is possibly TRBD1 (6 bases). Trimming cost V 3 bases and J 2 bases, with 16 bases left between them. CDR3 size: 16 residues. Germline V gives CDR1 MRHNA, CDR2 SNTAGT. DNA for the CDR3: TGTGCCAGCAGTGAAAAACAGGGTTTCGGGAACTATGGCTACACCTTC. It yields the protein CASSEKQGFGNYGYTF.

This chain joins TRBV2 and TRBJ1-2; TRBD1 matches 7 bases. Germline CDR1 and CDR2: SNHLY and FYNNEI. Germline trimming cut 5 bases from V and 3 bases from J; bases unmatched to any gene: 6. The CDR3 covers 14 residues. CDR3 sequence (DNA): TGTGCCAGCAGTCGACAGGGTTTCGACTATGGCTACACCTTC. Its protein is CASSRQGFDYGYTF.

The chain combines TRBV7-6 with TRBJ2-4, with 9 bases identical to TRBD2. The CDR3 totals 16 residues. Germline lookup yields CDR1 SGHVS and CDR2 FNYEAQ. V trimming: 1 base; J trimming: 3 bases; junction bases outside the gene matches: 4. CDR3 DNA: TGTGCCAGCAGCTTAGAGGCGACTAGCGGCAAAAACATTCAGTACTTC. This codes for CASSLEATSGKNIQYF.

This clone occurred a few times. The chain combines TRBV19 with TRBJ1-6, with 9 bases identical to TRBD1. Germline CDR1 is LNHDA and CDR2 is SQIVND (reference sequence). The length of the CDR3 is 14 residues. V lost 6 bases, J lost 9 bases, and 6 bases stayed unmatched. CDR3 residues: CASRRDRESSPLHF. DNA of the CDR3: TGTGCCAGTAGAAGGGACAGGGAAAGTTCACCCCTCCACTTT.

The genes are TRBV6-6 and TRBJ2-4; maybe TRBD1 (6 bases). Germline CDR1 is MNHNY and CDR2 is SVGAGI (reference sequence). The V end lost 9 bases, the J end lost 5 bases, and 11 bases lay between the germline ends. CDR3 length equals 12 residues. The CDR3 loop is CASTGWENIQYF. The CDR3 region has the DNA TGTGCCAGTACAGGGTGGGAAAACATTCAGTACTTC.